This TCR beta chain was profiled in a study of CD8 T cells in Susac syndrome. V was trimmed by 6 bases and J by 3 bases, leaving 20 bases between them. CDR1 is SQVTM, CDR2 ANQGSEA, per germline. There are 15 residues in the CDR3. A remark on this clonotype: Without the conserved terminal phenylalanine or tryptophan, this CDR3 likely stems from a read error.

RNA totalling roughly 0.5 to 1 ug underwent reverse transcription with random hexamers. MiXCR, applied by TCRdb to the immunoSEQ multiplex PCR reads, yields one record per CDR3 protein. The sample lists about 120,000 distinct CDR3 sequences, 94% occurring once. This TCR came from a human donor in good health. This sequence joins TRBV29-1 and TRBJ1-2; the D gene is possibly TRBD1 (6 bases). The sequencing input was CD4+ T cells from PBMCs. In nucleotides, the CDR3 is TGCAGCGTGCCCAGGGGATCAGGGAGGGACTATGGCTACACCCTC. This gives the protein CSVPRGSGRDYGYTL.